This T cell receptor (beta chain) stems from a study of blood T cells in healthy people across ages. With a J-beta primer mix and a sample-barcoded 5' primer, a second PCR ran 7 to 11 cycles. Via MiXCR, TCRdb re-called the 5' RACE reads, giving one row per CDR3 protein. This sample has hundreds of thousands of distinct CDR3 sequences, with more than 20% found just once. The CDR3 length is 15 residues. Per the germline V gene, CDR1 is MDHEN and CDR2 is SYDVKM. Source material: blood. This rearrangement joins TRBV28 to TRBJ2-1; D might be TRBD1 (6 bases). With the DNA end fitting TRBJ2-7 better, the J assignment may be wrong. The sequence derives from a man aged 65 to 85 in good health. DNA for the CDR3: TGTGCCAGCAGTCACGGACCAGACAGGTCCTACGAGCAGTACTTC. This gives the protein CASSHGPDRSYEQYF.